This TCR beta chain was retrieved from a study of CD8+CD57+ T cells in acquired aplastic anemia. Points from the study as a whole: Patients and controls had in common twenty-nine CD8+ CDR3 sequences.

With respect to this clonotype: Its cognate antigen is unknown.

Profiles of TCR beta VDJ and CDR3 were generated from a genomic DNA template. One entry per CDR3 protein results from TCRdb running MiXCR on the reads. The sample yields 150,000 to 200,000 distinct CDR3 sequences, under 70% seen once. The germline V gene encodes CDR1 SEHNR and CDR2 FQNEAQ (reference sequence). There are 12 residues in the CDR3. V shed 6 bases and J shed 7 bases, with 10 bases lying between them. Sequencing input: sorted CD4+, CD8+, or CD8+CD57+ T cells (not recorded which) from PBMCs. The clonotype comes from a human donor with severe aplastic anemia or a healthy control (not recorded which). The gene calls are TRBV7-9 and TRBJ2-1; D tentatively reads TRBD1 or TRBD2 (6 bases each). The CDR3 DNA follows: TGTGCCAGCAGGGGGGGCCGTAATGAGCAGTTCTTC. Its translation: CASRGGRNEQFF.